These 26 T cell receptor beta chains were all obtained from the same sample, sequenced in a study of blood T cell repertoires in COVID-19. Assay: immunoSEQ multiplex PCR; the TCRdb copy retains only in-frame clones and omits some. The sample has some 450,000 clones, roughly 88% seen once. Sequencing was done on a sample of peripheral blood. These receptors came from a woman between 45 and 60 years old with COVID-19, enrolled during active disease.

The V and J genes are TRBV4-1 and TRBJ2-3; TRBD2 agrees at 16 bases. The trim removed 3 bases at V and 5 bases at J, leaving 8 bases unmatched. The CDR3 totals 18 residues. Germline loops: CDR1 MGHRA, CDR2 YSYEKL. CDR3 DNA: TGCGCCAGCAGCCAGGCGGGACTAGCGGGGGGGATACAAGATACGCAGTATTTT. Amino acid sequence: CASSQAGLAGGIQDTQYF.

The chain couples TRBV25-1 to TRBJ2-3; 9 positions agree with TRBD1. The CDR3 runs 16 residues. Germline-derived CDR1 and CDR2 are MGHDK and SYGVNS. V shed 5 bases, J shed 1 base, and the junction held 7 bases outside the gene matches. CDR3 in DNA: TGTGCCAGCAGTAAGATACAGGGGGCCGGCACAGATACGCAGTATTTT. Translation: CASSKIQGAGTDTQYF.

In its sample, this clone was seen once. The chain joins TRBV30 to TRBJ1-2, with 8 positions matching TRBD1. CDR3 length: 15 residues. V was pared by 0 bases and J by 4 bases, with 7 bases of the junction left unmatched. CDR1 and CDR2 (germline): GTSNPN, SVGIG (reference sequence). This CDR3 reads CAWSVLQGGGYGYTF. The CDR3 DNA sequence: TGTGCCTGGAGTGTCTTACAGGGGGGTGGCTATGGCTACACCTTC.

Only one count was recorded for this clone. This chain connects TRBV6-1 to TRBJ2-3, with D possibly matching TRBD1 (5 bases). Germline V gene data show CDR1 as MNHNS and CDR2 as SASEGT. The CDR3 consists of 19 residues. V lost 3 bases, J lost 0 bases, and 22 bases lay in between. The CDR3, as DNA: TGTGCCAGCAGTGATCAGGGCATCGGCTCTCGGTATAGCACAGATACGCAGTATTTT. Protein product: CASSDQGIGSRYSTDTQYF.

The CDR3 DNA follows: TGTGCCAGCAGCTTAGCAGGGACAGTAGACGAAGCTTTCTTT. Encoded protein: CASSLAGTVDEAFF. The chain has TRBV7-6 and TRBJ1-1, with TRBD1 matching over 7 bases. The CDR3 contains 14 residues. The junction had 6 bases not matched to a gene; V was cut back by 0 bases and J by 8 bases. Germline CDR1 SGHVS, CDR2 FNYEAQ.

The chain combines TRBV19 with TRBJ1-5; possible D gene TRBD1, 5 bases. Trimming took 6 bases from V and 11 from J, leaving 20 bases between them. The germline V gene encodes CDR1 LNHDA and CDR2 SQIVND (reference sequence). CDR3 size: 14 residues. The CDR3 spells CASSVDTPGESQHF. The DNA for the CDR3 is TGTGCCAGTAGCGTGGACACCCCGGGTGAATCCCAGCATTTT.

The chain employs TRBV27 and TRBJ1-5; D possibly corresponds to TRBD1 (5 bases). Trimming pared 7 bases from V and 6 bases from J, leaving 16 bases between. Germline CDR1 reads MNHEY; CDR2 reads SMNVEV (reference sequence). The CDR3 has 14 residues. The CDR3 region is CASNSRPGGQPQHF. The CDR3 DNA is TGTGCCAGCAACTCTCGCCCGGGGGGTCAGCCCCAGCATTTT.

The DNA of the CDR3 is TGTGCCAGCAGAGCTAGGACAGGGGACACCGGGGAGCTGTTTTTT. Its translation is CASRARTGDTGELFF. The chain is built from TRBV9 and TRBJ2-2; 9 bases fit TRBD1. Germline V lookup: CDR1 SGDLS, CDR2 YYNGEE. The CDR3 loop spans 15 amino acids. V dropped 5 bases and J dropped 3; count of bases not matched to a gene: 5.

This chain links TRBV5-1 with TRBJ1-1; maybe TRBD1 (6 bases). The CDR3 consists of 19 residues. V lost 3 bases to trimming and J lost 1 base, with 25 bases between them. The germline gives CDR1 SGHRS, CDR2 YFSETQ. The CDR3 DNA reads as TGCGCCAGCAGCTCGGCCGGGACACCTGGACGCGGGTGGAACACTGAAGCTTTCTTT. It is translated as CASSSAGTPGRGWNTEAFF. The variable domain in full, with the rest retrieved from reference TRBV5-1 and TRBJ1-1, is KAGVTQTPRYLIKTRGQQVTLSCSPISGHRSVSWYQQTPGQGLQFLFEYFSETQRNKGNFPGRFSGRQFSNSRSEMNVSTLELGDSALYLCASSSAGTPGRGWNTEAFFGQGTRLTVV.

V gene TRBV29-1 combines with J gene TRBJ2-1; 9 nucleotides match TRBD2. The CDR3 loop spans 15 amino acids. In germline, CDR1 is SQVTM, CDR2 ANQGSEA. V shed 3 bases and J 7 bases; nucleotides not matched to a gene: 10. The CDR3 region has the DNA TGCAGCGTTGACCTGCAGGGCGGGGGGGCTAATGAGCAGTTCTTC. It codes for CSVDLQGGGANEQFF.

The rearrangement links TRBV29-1 to TRBJ1-1; 8 bases fit TRBD1. The ends lost 8 bases at V and 7 bases at J; junction bases unmatched: 12. The germline V gene encodes CDR1 SQVTM and CDR2 ANQGSEA. The CDR3 loop spans 13 amino acids. This CDR3 reads CSIATGEQHEAFF. The CDR3 nucleotides are TGCAGCATTGCGACAGGGGAACAACATGAAGCTTTCTTT.

J is TRBJ2-7 and V is TRBV10-3; no clear D gene. Per the germline V gene, CDR1 is ENHRY and CDR2 is SYGVKD. The V end lost 4 bases, the J end lost 4 bases, and 14 bases lay between the germline ends. The CDR3 length is 14 residues. CDR3 coding DNA: TGTGCCATCAGTGCAAGCCCCGGTGATTACGAGCAGTACTTC. Its protein is CAISASPGDYEQYF.

CDR3 coding DNA: TGTGCCAGCAGCTCTATTCAGGTTAACCAGCCCCAGCATTTT. Translation: CASSSIQVNQPQHF. The rearrangement links TRBV5-5 to TRBJ1-5; D remains unclear. The CDR3 spans 14 residues. The germline gives CDR1 SGHKS, CDR2 YYEKEE (reference sequence). Trimming pared 3 bases from V and 7 bases from J, leaving 14 bases between.

A single count supports this clone. The chain combines TRBV30 with TRBJ1-4; TRBD1 matches at 7 bases. This CDR3 comprises 13 residues. Trimming cost V 2 bases and J 6 bases; bases outside gene matches: 3. Germline CDR1 reads GTSNPN; CDR2 reads SVGIG (reference sequence). The CDR3 nucleotides read TGTGCCTGGAGTCGACAGGGCGATGAAAAACTGTTTTTT. This gives the protein CAWSRQGDEKLFF.

This clone was seen more than once but under ten times. The chain uses TRBV19 and TRBJ1-1; a weak D match, TRBD1 (5 bases). Trimming cost V 1 base and J 7 bases, with 16 bases left between them. Looked up from germline, CDR1 is LNHDA and CDR2 is SQIVND (reference sequence). The CDR3 has 15 residues. CDR3: CASSIGEQVYGEAFF. The CDR3 nucleotides are TGTGCCAGTAGTATAGGGGAACAGGTCTACGGTGAAGCTTTCTTT.

The chain uses TRBV11-2 and TRBJ1-6, with D possibly TRBD1 on 5 matching bases. V dropped 5 bases and J dropped 11 bases, with 19 bases sitting between them. CDR3 length equals 15 residues. Per the germline V gene, CDR1 is SGHAT and CDR2 is FQNNGV. CDR3 loop: CASSTWGREVTPLHF. As DNA, the CDR3 is TGTGCCAGCAGCACGTGGGGCAGGGAAGTAACACCCCTCCACTTT. Full variable domain (rest looked up from reference TRBV11-2 and TRBJ1-6): EAGVAQSPRYKIIEKRQSVAFWCNPISGHATLYWYQQILGQGPKLLIQFQNNGVVDDSQLPKDRFSAERLKGVDSTLKIQPAKLEDSAVYLCASSTWGREVTPLHFGNGTRLTVT.

This clone appeared once. V gene TRBV7-9 combines with J gene TRBJ1-1; 9 bases align to TRBD1. CDR1 is SEHNR and CDR2 is FQNEAQ in the germline V gene (reference sequence). CDR3 size: 13 residues. The V gene end was trimmed by 5 bases and the J gene end by 3 bases; junction bases not matched to a gene: 1. Here the CDR3 reads CASSRDRDTEAFF. In DNA, the CDR3 is TGTGCCAGCAGCCGGGACAGGGACACTGAAGCTTTCTTT.

The chain has TRBV7-2 and TRBJ1-1; no firm D call. Germline V gene data show CDR1 as SGHTA and CDR2 as FQGNSA. The V end was cut by 0 bases, the J end by 1 base, with 9 bases between. The CDR3 runs to 15 residues. As DNA, the CDR3 is TGTGCCAGCAGCTTAGCGACCGGGAGGAACACTGAAGCTTTCTTT. Its protein product is CASSLATGRNTEAFF.

The rearrangement uses TRBV18 and TRBJ1-5; TRBD1 matches 9 bases. Germline loops: CDR1 KGHSH, CDR2 LQKENI. The V gene end was trimmed by 3 bases and the J gene end by 2 bases; junction bases not matched to a gene: 5. CDR3 length: 16 amino acids. For the CDR3, the DNA is TGTGCCAGCTCACCCGGGACAGGGCGGGGCAATCAGCCCCAGCATTTT. Protein product: CASSPGTGRGNQPQHF.

V usage is TRBV3-1 (or the pseudogene TRBV3-2) and J usage is TRBJ2-3; 11 nucleotides align to TRBD2. This CDR3 has 17 amino acids. Germline values: CDR1 LGHDT, CDR2 YNNKEL (reference sequence). Trimming took 3 bases from V and 2 from J; bases not matched to a gene: 7. CDR3 bases: TGTGCCAGCAGCCAGCAGGGACTAGCGGCTTACACAGATACGCAGTATTTT. It yields the protein CASSQQGLAAYTDTQYF.

The CDR3 spells CASSISSGTGTYEQYF. CDR3 DNA: TGTGCCAGTAGTATTTCATCCGGGACAGGGACCTACGAGCAGTACTTC. V gene TRBV19 combines with J gene TRBJ2-7, with 9 bases identical to TRBD1. Germline V CDR1 and CDR2: LNHDA, SQIVND (reference sequence). This CDR3 comprises 16 residues. Unmatched junction bases numbered 8, after V lost 3 bases and J lost 2 bases.

This rearrangement joins TRBV28 to TRBJ2-7; the D gene is possibly TRBD2 (6 bases). With 4 bases removed from V and 4 bases from J, the gap between germline ends came to 14 bases. CDR1 MDHEN and CDR2 SYDVKM come from the germline V gene. The CDR3 has 14 amino acids. This CDR3 reads CASSSPGLRYEQYF. In DNA, the CDR3 is TGTGCCAGCAGTTCCCCGGGACTCCGGTACGAGCAGTACTTC.

The chain couples TRBV29-1 to TRBJ2-1; 9 nucleotides line up with TRBD1. The CDR3 has 12 residues. Germline CDR1 and CDR2: SQVTM and ANQGSEA. Trimming removed 4 bases from V and 8 bases from J; junction bases left unmatched: 3. The CDR3 DNA is TGCAGCGTTGTAACAGGGGGCTATGAGCAGTTCTTC. Residues: CSVVTGGYEQFF.

CDR3 sequence (DNA): TGTGCCAGCAGCATAATGAGCTCCTATAATTCACCCCTCCACTTT. The encoded protein is CASSIMSSYNSPLHF. The rearrangement joins TRBV9 to TRBJ1-6; D not resolved. Germline V gene sequence: CDR1 SGDLS, CDR2 YYNGEE. This CDR3 has 15 residues. V dropped 4 bases and J dropped 0 bases, with 8 bases sitting between them. Together with reference TRBV9 and TRBJ1-6, the CDR3 gives the full variable domain: DSGVTQTPKHLITATGQRVTLRCSPRSGDLSVYWYQQSLDQGLQFLIQYYNGEERAKGNILERFSAQQFPDLHSELNLSSLELGDSALYFCASSIMSSYNSPLHFGNGTRLTVT.

The chain is built from TRBV18 and TRBJ1-1; D unclear. Looked up from germline, CDR1 is KGHSH and CDR2 is LQKENI. The CDR3 has 13 amino acids. V was cut by 3 bases and J by 1 base, with 6 bases left in between. CDR3 sequence: CASSPRQNTEAFF. In DNA, the CDR3 is TGTGCCAGCTCACCGAGGCAGAACACTGAAGCTTTCTTT.

The genes are TRBV2 and TRBJ1-2, with D uncertain. V gave up 4 bases and J gave up 6 bases, with 12 bases separating them. Germline assignment: CDR1 SNHLY and CDR2 FYNNEI. The CDR3 totals 13 residues. CDR3 in DNA: TGTGCCAGCAGTGGCGGGAGGGCTCATGGCTACACCTTC. Its translation is CASSGGRAHGYTF.